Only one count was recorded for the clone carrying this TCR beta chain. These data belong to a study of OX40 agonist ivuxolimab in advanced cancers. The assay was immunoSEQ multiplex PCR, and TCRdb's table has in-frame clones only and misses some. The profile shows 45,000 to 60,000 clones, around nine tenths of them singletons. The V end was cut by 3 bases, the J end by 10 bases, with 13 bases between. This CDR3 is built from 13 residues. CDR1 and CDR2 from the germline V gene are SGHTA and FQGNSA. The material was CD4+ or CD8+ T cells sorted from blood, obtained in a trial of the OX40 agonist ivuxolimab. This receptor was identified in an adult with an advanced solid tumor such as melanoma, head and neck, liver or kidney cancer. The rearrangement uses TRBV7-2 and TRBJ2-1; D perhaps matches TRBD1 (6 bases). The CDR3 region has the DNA TGTGCCAGCAGCTTTCCAGGGGTACACGAGCAGTTCTTC. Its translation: CASSFPGVHEQFF.